This is a list of T cell receptor beta chains from one sample in a study of cytomegalovirus exposure and HLA in healthy donors. Data came from immunoSEQ multiplex PCR; TCRdb stores just in-frame clones and leaves some out. The sample data list 60,000 to 65,000 clones. Sequencing was done on a sample of PBMCs. These receptors were collected from a woman younger than 30 in good health and CMV-seronegative. Each CDR3 is given with its conserved first and last residue. Fields, in order: V gene, D gene, J gene, CDR3 protein, CDR3 DNA. D genes are given only for firm matches.

TRBV2	TRBD1	TRBJ1-1	CASSEAWDRGGTEAFF	TGTGCCAGCAGTGAAGCCTGGGACAGGGGAGGCACTGAAGCTTTCTTT
TRBV19	TRBD1	TRBJ1-2	CASTGTGGGYGYTF	TGTGCCAGTACTGGGACAGGGGGCGGGTATGGCTACACCTTC
TRBV5-6	TRBD2	TRBJ2-7	CASSFSGVPSEQYF	TGTGCCAGCAGCTTTAGCGGGGTTCCCTCCGAGCAGTACTTC
TRBV5-1	TRBD2	TRBJ2-7	CASSVSGGSYEQYF	TGCGCCAGCAGTGTCAGCGGGGGCTCCTACGAGCAGTACTTC
TRBV18	.	TRBJ1-3	CASSPLEAGSGNTIYF	TGTGCCAGCTCACCTTTGGAGGCGGGTTCTGGAAACACCATATATTTT
TRBV25-1	TRBD2	TRBJ2-4	CASSERSGTSGGKNIQYF	TGTGCCAGCAGTGAACGGTCAGGGACTAGCGGGGGGAAAAACATTCAGTACTTC
TRBV6-5	.	TRBJ1-1	CASSQNSGLGAFF	TGTGCCAGCAGTCAGAACTCAGGGCTGGGAGCTTTCTTT
TRBV30	.	TRBJ2-5	CAWSAPGDSQETQYF	TGTGCCTGGAGTGCTCCTGGGGACTCCCAAGAGACCCAGTACTTC
TRBV19	.	TRBJ1-1	CASYRGHWNTEAFF	TGTGCCAGTTATCGGGGACACTGGAACACTGAAGCTTTCTTT
TRBV6-5	TRBD2	TRBJ2-1	CASSFPGLATDEQFF	TGTGCCAGCAGTTTCCCGGGACTAGCGACCGATGAGCAGTTCTTC
TRBV29-1	.	TRBJ1-2	CSVQGSGAYGYTF	TGCAGCGTACAGGGTTCTGGTGCTTATGGCTACACCTTC
TRBV30	TRBD1	TRBJ1-1	CAWKDRANTEAFF	TGTGCCTGGAAGGACAGGGCTAACACTGAAGCTTTCTTT
TRBV4-1	TRBD2	TRBJ2-7	CASSLIAGGPYEQYF	TGCGCCAGCAGCCTTATAGCGGGAGGGCCGTACGAGCAGTACTTC
TRBV5-1	TRBD2	TRBJ2-7	CASSRTSGGAYEQYF	TGCGCCAGCAGCCGGACTAGCGGGGGAGCCTACGAGCAGTACTTC
TRBV5-6	TRBD1	TRBJ1-2	CASSLGQGANGYTF	TGTGCCAGCAGCCTGGGACAGGGGGCAAATGGCTACACCTTC
TRBV19	TRBD2	TRBJ2-1	CASSPYGLAAYNEQFF	TGTGCCAGTAGTCCCTACGGACTAGCGGCGTACAATGAGCAGTTCTTC
TRBV14	TRBD1	TRBJ2-7	CASSQSQGETYEQYF	TGTGCCAGCAGCCAGAGCCAGGGGGAGACCTACGAGCAGTACTTC